This paragraph covers one T cell receptor (beta chain) sequence. Antigen unknown. This record comes from a study of graft-versus-host responses after intestinal transplantation. The germline V gene encodes CDR1 MDHEN and CDR2 SYDVKM. The ends were cut back, 6 bases at V and 7 bases at J, with 16 bases in the middle. This CDR3 region has 15 residues. Using immunoSEQ multiplex PCR, the repertoire was profiled, and TCRdb retains in-frame clones only, with some absent. The sample yields approximately 76,000 clones, about 80% seen once. The sequence derives from a human donor who was the organ donor for an intestinal transplant. The chain carries TRBV28 and TRBJ1-6; weak D call: TRBD1 (6 bases). Here the sequenced sample was unstimulated CD4+ T cells sorted from spleen or lymph node cells, taken before transplant. The chain's CDR3 is CASRISGVGNSPLHF. The CDR3 DNA is TGTGCCAGCAGGATATCAGGGGTGGGCAATTCACCCCTCCACTTT.